These T cell receptor beta chains were read from a single sample in a study of CD8 T cells in Susac syndrome. MiXCR was run by TCRdb on the immunoSEQ multiplex PCR reads, yielding one entry per CDR3 protein. This table has about 110,000 distinct CDR3 sequences, around 94% appearing once. Sequencing was done on a sample of CD8+ T cells from PBMCs. These receptors came from a human donor with Susac syndrome. Each CDR3 is given with its conserved first and last residue. Each record gives: V gene, J gene, clone size, D gene, CDR3 protein, CDR3 DNA. A D gene is named only where the DNA matches it firmly. Size values are once, few and many counts, or a class for expanded clones, and some rows have none.

TRBV9	TRBJ2-5	.	.	CASSEQGGEETQYF	TGTGCCAGCAGCGAACAGGGAGGCGAAGAGACCCAGTACTTC
TRBV12-5	TRBJ1-1	.	.	CASGKPGSAEAFF	TGTGCTAGTGGCAAGCCAGGGAGCGCTGAAGCTTTCTTT
TRBV3-1	TRBJ1-2	.	TRBD1	CASSQAGTGKGNYGYTF	TGTGCCAGCAGCCAAGCCGGGACAGGGAAGGGTAACTATGGCTACACCTTC
TRBV7-8	TRBJ2-2	.	TRBD2	CASSLGGGYYGELFF	TGTGCCAGCAGCTTAGGCGGGGGGTACTACGGGGAGCTGTTTTTT
TRBV3-1	TRBJ1-1	.	.	CASSQDIIGTEAFF	TGTGCCAGCAGCCAAGATATTATCGGCACTGAAGCTTTCTTT
TRBV4-2	TRBJ2-5	once	TRBD1	CASSQDKGAGETQYF	TGTGCCAGCAGCCAAGATAAGGGGGCGGGTGAGACCCAGTACTTC
TRBV5-6	TRBJ2-5	.	TRBD1	CASSPQQGAGETQYF	TGTGCCAGCAGCCCACAACAGGGGGCCGGGGAGACCCAGTACTTC
TRBV9	TRBJ2-1	.	.	CASSEGDSEQFF	TGTGCCAGCAGCGAGGGGGACTCTGAGCAGTTCTTC
TRBV20-1	TRBJ2-1	once	TRBD1	CSARDLNGQGGNEQFF	TGCAGTGCTAGAGATTTGAACGGACAGGGTGGCAATGAGCAGTTCTTC
TRBV15	TRBJ2-1	.	TRBD1	CATSTGTGYNEQFF	TGTGCCACCAGCACCGGGACAGGGTACAATGAGCAGTTCTTC
TRBV6-5	TRBJ2-2	.	.	CASSYADTGELFF	TGTGCCAGCAGTTACGCTGACACCGGGGAGCTGTTTTTT
TRBV4-1	TRBJ2-7	once	TRBD2	CASSQTSGGAYEQYF	TGCGCCAGCAGCCAAACTAGCGGGGGGGCTTACGAGCAGTACTTC
TRBV12-3/TRBV12-4	TRBJ2-5	few	.	CASSWEETQYF	TGTGCCAGCAGTTGGGAAGAGACCCAGTACTTC
TRBV6-6	TRBJ2-5	.	TRBD1	CASSSHDRGRGETQYF	TGTGCCAGCAGTTCCCACGACAGGGGCAGAGGGGAGACCCAGTACTTC
TRBV29-1	TRBJ2-1	.	.	CSVDGVRYNEQFF	TGCAGCGTTGATGGGGTGAGGTACAATGAGCAGTTCTTC
TRBV3-1	TRBJ2-1	.	TRBD2	CASSSGAEGTDNEQFF	TGTGCCAGCAGCAGCGGGGCGGAGGGAACCGACAATGAGCAGTTCTTC